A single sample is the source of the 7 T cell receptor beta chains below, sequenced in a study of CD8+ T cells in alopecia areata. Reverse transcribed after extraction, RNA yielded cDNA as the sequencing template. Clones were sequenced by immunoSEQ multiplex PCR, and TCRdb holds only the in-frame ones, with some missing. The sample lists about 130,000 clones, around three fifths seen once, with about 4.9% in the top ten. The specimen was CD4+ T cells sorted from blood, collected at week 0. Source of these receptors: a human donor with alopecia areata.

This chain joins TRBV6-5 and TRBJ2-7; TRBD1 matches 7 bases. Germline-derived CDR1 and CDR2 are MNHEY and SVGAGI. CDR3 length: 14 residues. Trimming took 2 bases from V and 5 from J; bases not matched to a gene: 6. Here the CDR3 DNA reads TGTGCCAGCAGTTACGACAGGGAAATCCACGAGCAGTACTTC. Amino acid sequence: CASSYDREIHEQYF.

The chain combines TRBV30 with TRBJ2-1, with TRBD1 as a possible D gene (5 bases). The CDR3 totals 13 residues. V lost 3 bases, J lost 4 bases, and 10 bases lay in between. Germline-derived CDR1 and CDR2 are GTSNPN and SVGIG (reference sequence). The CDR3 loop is CAWSEAGYNEQFF. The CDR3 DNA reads TGTGCCTGGAGCGAGGCAGGGTACAATGAGCAGTTCTTC.

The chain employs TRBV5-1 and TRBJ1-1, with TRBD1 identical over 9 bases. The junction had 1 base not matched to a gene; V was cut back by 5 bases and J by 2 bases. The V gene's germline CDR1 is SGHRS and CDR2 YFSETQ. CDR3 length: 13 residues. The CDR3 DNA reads TGCGCCAGCAGGGGACAGGGTAACACTGAAGCTTTCTTT. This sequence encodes CASRGQGNTEAFF.

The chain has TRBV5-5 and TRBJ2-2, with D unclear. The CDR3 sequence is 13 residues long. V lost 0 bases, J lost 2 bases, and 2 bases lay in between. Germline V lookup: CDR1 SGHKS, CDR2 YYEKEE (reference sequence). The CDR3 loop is CASSLVNTGELFF. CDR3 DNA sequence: TGTGCCAGCAGCTTGGTTAACACCGGGGAGCTGTTTTTT.

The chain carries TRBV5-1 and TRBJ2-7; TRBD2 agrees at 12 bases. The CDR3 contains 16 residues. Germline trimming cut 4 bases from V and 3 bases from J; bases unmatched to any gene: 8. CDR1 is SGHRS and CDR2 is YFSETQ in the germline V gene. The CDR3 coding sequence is TGCGCCAGCAGCCCGGGGACTAGCGGGTTCAACTACGAGCAGTACTTC. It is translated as CASSPGTSGFNYEQYF.

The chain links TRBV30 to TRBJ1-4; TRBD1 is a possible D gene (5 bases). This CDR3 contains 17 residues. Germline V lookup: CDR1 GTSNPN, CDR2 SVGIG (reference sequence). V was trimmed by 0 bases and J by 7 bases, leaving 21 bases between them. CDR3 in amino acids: CAWSVRQGIEVGEKLFF. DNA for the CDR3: TGTGCCTGGAGTGTACGGCAGGGTATTGAGGTCGGTGAAAAACTGTTTTTT.

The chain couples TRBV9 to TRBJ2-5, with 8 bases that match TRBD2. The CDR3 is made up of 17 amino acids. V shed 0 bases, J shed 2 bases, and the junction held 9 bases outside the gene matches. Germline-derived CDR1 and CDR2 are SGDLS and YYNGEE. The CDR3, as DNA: TGTGCCAGCAGCGTAGGGGAGACTAGCGACCCACAAGAGACCCAGTACTTC. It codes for CASSVGETSDPQETQYF. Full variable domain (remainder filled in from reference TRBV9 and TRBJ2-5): DSGVTQTPKHLITATGQRVTLRCSPRSGDLSVYWYQQSLDQGLQFLIQYYNGEERAKGNILERFSAQQFPDLHSELNLSSLELGDSALYFCASSVGETSDPQETQYFGPGTRLLVL.